Listed below are T cell receptor beta chains from one sample, sequenced in a study of beta chain features in type 1 diabetes. The protocol was immunoSEQ multiplex PCR, while the TCRdb copy is restricted to in-frame clones and leaves out a portion. The sample holds 250,000 to 350,000 clones, roughly an eighth seen once. The sample consisted of naive CD4+ T cells from blood. The origin of the receptors is a man in his thirties or forties with type 1 diabetes. Both conserved end residues are part of each CDR3. Fields, in order: V gene, clone size, CDR3 length, D gene, J gene, CDR3 protein, CDR3 DNA. The D gene is left open where the match is weak. Clone size is stated in some rows and not others, as once, few, many or a class when expanded.

V: TRBV13; size: -; length: 17; D: TRBD2; J: TRBJ2-7; CDR3: CASSLPSSSGASYEQYF; DNA: TGTGCCAGCAGCTTACCTTCCTCCAGCGGGGCATCCTACGAGCAGTACTTC
V: TRBV6-5; size: -; length: 11; D: -; J: TRBJ1-3; CDR3: CASISGNTIYF; DNA: TGTGCCAGCATATCTGGAAACACCATATATTTT
V: TRBV6-6; size: -; length: 12; D: -; J: TRBJ2-1; CDR3: CASSYSGLEQFF; DNA: TGTGCCAGCAGTTACTCGGGGCTTGAGCAGTTCTTC
V: TRBV7-3; size: few; length: 15; D: -; J: TRBJ2-1; CDR3: CASSLSRERDNEQFF; DNA: TGTGCCAGCAGCCTAAGTCGGGAGAGGGACAATGAGCAGTTCTTC
V: TRBV2; size: few; length: 12; D: -; J: TRBJ2-2; CDR3: CASSELAGELFF; DNA: TGTGCCAGCAGTGAACTTGCCGGGGAGCTGTTTTTT
V: TRBV28; size: -; length: 15; D: TRBD2; J: TRBJ2-7; CDR3: CASSDPRGGTYEQYF; DNA: TGTGCCAGCAGTGACCCCCGGGGGGGAACCTACGAGCAGTACTTC
V: TRBV5-1; size: few; length: 15; D: -; J: TRBJ2-1; CDR3: CASREEARAYNEQFF; DNA: TGCGCCAGCAGGGAGGAAGCGCGGGCCTACAATGAGCAGTTCTTC
V: TRBV5-6; size: -; length: 16; D: TRBD2; J: TRBJ2-7; CDR3: CASSFYGLADSYEQYF; DNA: TGTGCCAGCAGCTTTTATGGACTAGCGGACTCCTACGAGCAGTACTTC
V: TRBV6-5; size: -; length: 15; D: TRBD1; J: TRBJ2-7; CDR3: CASSYSTGGGYEQYF; DNA: TGTGCCAGCAGTTACTCGACAGGGGGCGGATACGAGCAGTACTTC
V: TRBV7-9; size: few; length: 13; D: -; J: TRBJ1-1; CDR3: CASSSGVNTEAFF; DNA: TGTGCCAGCAGTTCAGGGGTAAACACTGAAGCTTTCTTT
V: TRBV7-9; size: few; length: 13; D: -; J: TRBJ1-5; CDR3: CASSLSGGQPQHF; DNA: TGTGCCAGCAGCTTATCGGGGGGTCAGCCCCAGCATTTT
V: TRBV5-1; size: few; length: 16; D: TRBD2; J: TRBJ2-1; CDR3: CASSLAGTRVYNEQFF; DNA: TGCGCCAGCAGCTTGGCCGGGACTAGAGTCTACAATGAGCAGTTCTTC
V: TRBV9; size: -; length: 15; D: TRBD1; J: TRBJ1-5; CDR3: CASSRTGDGYQPQHF; DNA: TGTGCCAGCAGCCGGACAGGTGATGGGTATCAGCCCCAGCATTTT
V: TRBV6-5; size: -; length: 15; D: -; J: TRBJ2-3; CDR3: CASRNAGTSTDTQYF; DNA: TGTGCCAGCAGGAATGCCGGGACTAGCACAGATACGCAGTATTTT